This TCR beta chain derives from a study of shared clonotypes between healthy human individuals. Study results and limitations: Despite large depth, sorted-subset datasets appeared incompletely sequenced.

Here immunoSEQ multiplex PCR was the method, and the copy in TCRdb shows in-frame clones only, minus some. The sample includes 2 million to 2.5 million clones, 80% to 95% of them seen just once. To note about this clone: Antigen specificity is unknown.

Material: naive CD4+ T cells from PBMCs. Noted subset: CD45RA+ positively selected. The TCR sequence derives from a man younger than 35 in good health. Some clones in this sample may be carry-over from other donors' samples.

This CDR3 is CASRKGTGTEKLFF. The CDR3 DNA sequence: TGTGCCAGTAGAAAGGGGACAGGGACGGAAAAACTGTTTTTT. The chain links TRBV19 to TRBJ1-4; TRBD1 matches at 9 bases. The trim removed 6 bases at V and 8 bases at J, leaving 7 bases unmatched. The germline CDR1 and CDR2 sequences are LNHDA and SQIVND (reference sequence). The CDR3 covers 14 residues.